This T cell receptor beta chain was captured in a study of OX40 agonist ivuxolimab in advanced cancers. As for the study in general: Patients were roughly 83% male with ages about 20 to 79, mean 60.

Trimming at V came to 7 bases and at J to 4 bases, leaving 3 bases not matched to a gene. Germline lookup yields CDR1 SQVTM and CDR2 ANQGSEA. CDR3 length: 11 residues. Baseline was the first blood sampling point, followed by cycle 4 day 1 and cycle 7 day 1. The repertoire was sequenced with immunoSEQ multiplex PCR; TCRdb's copy has only in-frame clones and lacks some. Here the sample spans 34,000 or so clones, 65% to 80% being singletons. The sequencing here drew on CD4+ or CD8+ T cells sorted from blood, taken in a trial of the OX40 agonist ivuxolimab. This sequence originates from an adult with an advanced solid tumor such as melanoma, head and neck, liver or kidney cancer. This chain connects TRBV29-1 to TRBJ1-1; 7 positions agree with TRBD1. The CDR3 DNA reads TGCAGCGCGAACAGGGGCACTGAAGCTTTCTTT. As protein: CSANRGTEAFF.